This T cell receptor beta chain derives from a study of blood T cell repertoires in COVID-19. Study overall: Both acute and convalescent COVID-19 samples were obtained from the United States, Italy and Spain.

Authors' data handling: Reference gene primer amplification in the assay estimated nucleated cell counts. TCRdb keeps only in-frame clones here, not all; method: immunoSEQ multiplex PCR. D and trimming come from the DNA, and the V and J calls and clone size come from that table. The table has some 270,000 clones, about 87% seen once; the top ten hold approximately 4%. V was shortened by 1 base and J by 4 bases, with 11 bases between the two germline ends. The germline V gene has CDR1 SQVTM and CDR2 ANQGSEA. The length of the CDR3 is 14 residues. Sequenced material: PBMCs or T cells enriched from blood (not recorded which). The chain couples TRBV29-1 to TRBJ1-3; the D gene is possibly TRBD1 (5 bases). The receptor comes from a woman aged 30 to 39 with acute COVID-19. The DNA of the CDR3 is TGCAGCGTTGAAGGGTCAGGGAACGGAAACACCATATATTTT. It is translated as CSVEGSGNGNTIYF.